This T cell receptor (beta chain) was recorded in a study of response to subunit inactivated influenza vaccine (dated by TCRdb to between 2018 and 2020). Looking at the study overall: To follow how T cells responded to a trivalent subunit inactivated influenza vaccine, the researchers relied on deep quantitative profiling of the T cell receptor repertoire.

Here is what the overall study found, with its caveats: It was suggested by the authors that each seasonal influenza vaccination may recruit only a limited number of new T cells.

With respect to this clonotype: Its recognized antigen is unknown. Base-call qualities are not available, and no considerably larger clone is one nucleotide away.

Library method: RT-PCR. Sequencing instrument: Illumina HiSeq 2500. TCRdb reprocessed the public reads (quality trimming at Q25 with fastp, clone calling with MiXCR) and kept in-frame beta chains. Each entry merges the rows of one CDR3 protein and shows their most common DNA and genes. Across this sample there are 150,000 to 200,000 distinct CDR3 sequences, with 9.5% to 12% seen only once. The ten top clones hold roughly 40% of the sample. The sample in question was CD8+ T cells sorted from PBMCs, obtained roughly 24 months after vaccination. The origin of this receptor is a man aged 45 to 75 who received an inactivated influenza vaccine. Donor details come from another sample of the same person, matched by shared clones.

The DNA is as follows: TGCAGTGCTAGCAGGCGGGGATGGTACGAGCAGTACTTC. Its translation reads: CSASRRGWYEQYF. The V and J genes are TRBV20-1 and TRBJ2-7; TRBD2 could be the D gene, as 6 bases match. The germline V gene (reference sequence) yields DFQATT for CDR1 and SNEGSKA for CDR2. The CDR3 spans 13 residues, from the cysteine through the phenylalanine. The entry retains the CDR3 DNA only, 39 bases that are in frame from base 1. V is shortened by 3 bases, J by 4 bases, and the region joining them spans 13 bases.